The entry below gives a single T cell receptor (beta chain) sequence along with its context. Its target is not known. This entry belongs to a study of T cell repertoires in cytomegalovirus infection. TCRdb passed the reads through MiXCR, listing each CDR3 protein once. Of over 100,000 distinct CDR3 sequences listed, roughly a tenth are singletons. The sequence derives from a human donor in good health (CMV status not recorded). Some clones in this sample may be carry-over from other donors' samples. The sample was PBMCs, sequenced either directly or after in vitro stimulation (not recorded which).

The CDR3 loop reads CASSLEGSGREQFF. The CDR3 DNA is TGTGCCAGCAGCTTAGAGGGTAGCGGGAGGGAGCAGTTCTTC. This chain joins TRBV7-9 and TRBJ2-1; TRBD2 aligns across 10 bases. The CDR3 is made up of 14 amino acids. From germline, CDR1 is SEHNR and CDR2 FQNEAQ (reference sequence). The V segment lost 1 base and the J segment 10 bases; nucleotides outside the gene matches: 4.